This T cell receptor (beta chain) derives from a study of blood T cells in healthy people across ages (dated by TCRdb to between 2015 and 2017). About the study as a whole: Template switching captured roughly one uniquely barcoded TCR beta cDNA molecule per two T cells in model experiments. The study measured age-related changes in TCR beta repertoire diversity using deep sequencing normalized with unique cDNA molecular identifiers. To avoid experimental bias, donors of different ages were distributed randomly across sequencing lanes. Two additional independent replicas of 1 million unique cDNA reads from the same blood draw were analyzed for two donors (one aged 18 to 29 and one aged 80 or older). Four age groups were formed from the donors: young (average approximately 15 years), middle-aged (approximately 39), aged (around 68) and long-lived (82).

Study-wide findings and limitations: Compared with the aged group, the long-lived group had more naive CD4+ T cells, fewer expanded clones and increased TCR diversity, suggesting age selection. As age increased, observed TCR beta diversity per million T cells dropped in a roughly linear way, and a significant reduction was already evident by age 40. The percentage of naive T cells measured by flow cytometry correlated strongly with observed TCR beta diversity. The CMV infection status of donors was not known, potentially confounding age-related changes in expanded clonotypes. Because profiling used bulk unsorted PBMCs, naive and antigen-experienced compartments could not be compared conclusively. Estimates of total diversity based on one million sequenced T cells were regarded as lower bounds and as underestimates.

The 39 donors, aged about 6 to 100 years, were systemically healthy Caucasian individuals from Russia. Each donor gave approximately 9.4 milliliters of peripheral blood, drawn into EDTA-treated Vacutainer tubes. Ficoll-Paque density-gradient centrifugation was used to isolate PBMCs, with at least 6.5 million per sample. Trizol reagent was used to extract total RNA from the PBMCs, yielding at least 6 micrograms per sample. Naive CD45RAhigh/CD27high T cell percentages were measured by flow cytometry on a PBMC aliquot from every donor. Points on this clonotype: Its binding antigen is unknown. No base quality values were provided; no much bigger clone lies one nucleotide off.

V is cut by 7 bases and J by 2 bases, and the space between the germline ends is 15 bases. From its cysteine to its phenylalanine, the CDR3 spans 14 amino acids. The CDR3 DNA has 42 bases and is translated from base 1. Via the germline V gene, CDR1 is MDHEN and CDR2 SYDVKM. Receptor libraries were prepared by 5' RACE. TCRdb lists the instrument as Illumina HiSeq 2500. A second roughly 6 to 12 cycle PCR used a sample-barcoded 5' primer and a J-beta primer mix. A template-switch 5' adaptor carrying 12 random nucleotides introduced a unique molecular identifier onto each TCR beta cDNA molecule. Each sample yielded at least 2.5 million CDR3-containing paired-end reads. All of the RNA was converted into first-strand cDNA using the Mint cDNA synthesis kit, with a TRBC-specific oligonucleotide serving as the primer. All cDNA was treated with uracil-DNA glycosylase and then went through a first 18-cycle PCR with the universal primers M1SS and BC2_uni_R. The authors' pipeline ran thus. For normalization, 1 million high-quality reads were randomly selected from each sample, with every read carrying a distinct molecular identifier. Reads sharing molecular identifiers were discarded rather than binned into consensus sequences. CDR3 identification, clonotype clustering and error correction used MiTCR with a Q25 quality threshold and the strictest error-elimination algorithm. Lower-bound total TCR beta diversity was estimated with a nonparametric unseen species model using Euler transformation. The public reads were reprocessed in TCRdb via fastp at Q25 and MiXCR, keeping in-frame beta chains. Rows are combined by CDR3 protein, so each entry shows the most common genes and DNA. TCRdb's processing, not the study's, gives the V and J calls here. This sample comprises about 1.6 million distinct CDR3 sequences, almost 35% of them detected only once. Jointly, the top ten make up 11% of the sample.

The origin of this receptor is a woman aged 25-40 years in good health. The sample taken for sequencing was blood. The sequence is built from TRBV28 and TRBJ2-7; the best D guess is TRBD2, with 7 bases matching. The CDR3 protein sequence reads: CASIPPGGPYEQYF. Read as DNA, the sequence is TGTGCCAGCATTCCCCCGGGGGGCCCCTACGAGCAGTACTTC.